This T cell receptor (beta chain) is from a study of cytomegalovirus exposure and HLA in healthy donors. Study conclusions and caveats: The classifier reportedly diagnosed cytomegalovirus status with high sensitivity and specificity. Follow-up analysis later connected one missense variant in DCLRE1C with trimming of TCR beta V- and J-genes. Among TCR beta chains, those listed as cytomegalovirus-associated numbered under 200.

The PCR was carried out with 60 Vbeta primers and 13 Jbeta primers. Measured with immunoSEQ multiplex PCR; TCRdb has only the in-frame clones, and not every one. This table holds a few hundred thousand clones, about 74% found once. A note on this clone: Its target is unknown.

Germline V CDR1 and CDR2: SGHTA, FQGTGA. The CDR3 loop spans 14 amino acids. V dropped 5 bases and J dropped 6; count of bases not matched to a gene: 7. The gene calls are TRBV7-3 and TRBJ1-2; 9 positions match TRBD1. This receptor was taken from a woman aged 25 to 45 in good health and CMV-seronegative. What was sequenced was PBMCs. As DNA, the CDR3 is TGTGCCAGCAGCGTTAGAGGACAGGGGAATGGCTACACCTTC. It is translated as CASSVRGQGNGYTF.